This TCR beta chain was found in a study of T-cell reconstitution after alpha-beta-depleted transplantation in children (TCRdb year 2016). A note on the overall study: The study quantitatively tracked T-cell immune reconstitution after TCRalphabeta/CD19-depleted allogeneic hematopoietic cell transplantation in children using TCR repertoire profiling.

On this clonotype itself: What this receptor recognizes is not known. It has no much larger one-base neighbor in the sample; base qualities were not kept.

The intended sense of this specimen's treatment or condition label: allogeneic hematopoietic cell transplantation with graft depleted of TCRalphabeta T cells and CD19 B cells. TCRalphabeta/CD19-depleted allogeneic hematopoietic cell grafts were given to the transplant recipients, all of whom were children. V loses 0 bases of germline sequence and J loses 5 bases, and the interval between the two ends is 16 bases. The CDR3 measures 17 amino acids from cysteine to phenylalanine. This entry keeps only the CDR3 DNA: 51 bases, framed from base 1. CDR1 and CDR2 (MGHRA, YSYEKL) derive from the germline V gene. General conclusions and limits of the study: The high TCRbeta diversity at day 60 in some patients was ascribed to recipient T cells and intrathymic progenitors that had survived conditioning. The apparently early alphabetaT-cell count recovery about two months after transplant was reportedly dependent on only several hundred rapidly expanded clones derived from non-depleted graft cells. Over the following months the frequencies of hyperexpanded clones went down, and after one year T-cell counts and TCRbeta diversity were mostly credited to newly produced T cells.

Receptor amplification or capture employed PCR. Instrument on record: Illumina HiSeq 2500. To normalize quantification of the TCRbeta repertoire, the TCR libraries were built with molecular barcoding that relied on unique molecular identifiers. The public reads were run again by TCRdb, first through fastp at Q25 and then through MiXCR, and only productive beta chains were kept. Entries are consolidated by CDR3 protein sequence, retaining the most common genes and DNA. Counted in this sample were over 90,000 distinct CDR3 sequences; roughly 7.6% of them appeared once. Of the sample, 15% to 20% is held by the ten largest clones.

The sequence was collected from a boy aged 2 to 10 with acute lymphoblastic leukemia, due to receive a stem cell transplant. Recombination connected TRBV4-1 to TRBJ2-2; TRBD1 is possibly the D segment (6 matching bases). Here the sequenced sample was PBMCs, taken before TCRalphabeta/CD19-depleted stem cell transplant. In nucleotides, the sequence is TGCGCCAGCAGCCAAGATAGGTGGCAGGGGTATACCGGGGAGCTGTTTTTT. This is translated as CASSQDRWQGYTGELFF.